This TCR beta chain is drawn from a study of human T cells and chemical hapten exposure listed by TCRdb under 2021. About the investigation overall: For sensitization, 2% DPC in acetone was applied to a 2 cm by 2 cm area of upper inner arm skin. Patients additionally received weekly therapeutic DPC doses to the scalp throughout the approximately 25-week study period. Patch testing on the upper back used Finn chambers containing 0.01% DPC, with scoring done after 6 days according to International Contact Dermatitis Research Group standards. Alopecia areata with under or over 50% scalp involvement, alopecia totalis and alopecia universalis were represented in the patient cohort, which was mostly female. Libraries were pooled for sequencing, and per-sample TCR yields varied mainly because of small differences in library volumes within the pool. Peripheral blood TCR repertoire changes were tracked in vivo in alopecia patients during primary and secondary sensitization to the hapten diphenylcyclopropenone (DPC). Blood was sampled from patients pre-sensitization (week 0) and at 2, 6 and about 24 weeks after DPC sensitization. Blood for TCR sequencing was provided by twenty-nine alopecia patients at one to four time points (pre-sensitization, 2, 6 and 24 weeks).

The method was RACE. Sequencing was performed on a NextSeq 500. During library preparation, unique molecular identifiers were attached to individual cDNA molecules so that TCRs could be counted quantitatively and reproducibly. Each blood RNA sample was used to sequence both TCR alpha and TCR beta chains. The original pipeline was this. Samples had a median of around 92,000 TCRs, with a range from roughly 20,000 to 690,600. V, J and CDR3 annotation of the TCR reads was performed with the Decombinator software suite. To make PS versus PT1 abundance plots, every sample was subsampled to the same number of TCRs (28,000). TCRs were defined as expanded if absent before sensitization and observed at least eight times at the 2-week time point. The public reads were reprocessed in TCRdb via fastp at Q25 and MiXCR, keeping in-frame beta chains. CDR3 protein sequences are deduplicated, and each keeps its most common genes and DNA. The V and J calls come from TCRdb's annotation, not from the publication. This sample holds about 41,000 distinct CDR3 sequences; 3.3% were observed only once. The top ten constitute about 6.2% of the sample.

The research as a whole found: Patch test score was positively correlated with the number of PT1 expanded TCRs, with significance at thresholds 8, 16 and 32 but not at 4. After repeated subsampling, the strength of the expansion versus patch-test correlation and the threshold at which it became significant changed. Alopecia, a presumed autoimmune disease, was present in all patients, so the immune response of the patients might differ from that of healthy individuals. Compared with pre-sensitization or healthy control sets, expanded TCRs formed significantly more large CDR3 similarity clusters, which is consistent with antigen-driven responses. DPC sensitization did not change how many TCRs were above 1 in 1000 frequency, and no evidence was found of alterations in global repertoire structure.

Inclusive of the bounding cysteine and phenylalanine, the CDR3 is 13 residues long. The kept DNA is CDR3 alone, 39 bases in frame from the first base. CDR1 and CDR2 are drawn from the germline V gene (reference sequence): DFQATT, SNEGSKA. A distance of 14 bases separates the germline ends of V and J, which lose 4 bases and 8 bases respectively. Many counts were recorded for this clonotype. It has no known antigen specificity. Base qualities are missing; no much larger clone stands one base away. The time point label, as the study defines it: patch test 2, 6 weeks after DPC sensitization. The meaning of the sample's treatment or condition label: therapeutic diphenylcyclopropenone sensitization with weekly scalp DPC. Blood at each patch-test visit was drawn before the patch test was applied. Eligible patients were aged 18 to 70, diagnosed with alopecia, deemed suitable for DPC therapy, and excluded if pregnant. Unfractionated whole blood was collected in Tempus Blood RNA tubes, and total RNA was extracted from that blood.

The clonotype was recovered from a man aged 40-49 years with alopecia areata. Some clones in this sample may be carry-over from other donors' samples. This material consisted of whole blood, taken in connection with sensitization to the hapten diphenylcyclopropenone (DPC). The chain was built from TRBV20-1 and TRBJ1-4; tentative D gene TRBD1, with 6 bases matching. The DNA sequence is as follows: TGCAGTGCTACCCTCCTGGGGGCGGAAAAACTGTTTTTT. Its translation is CSATLLGAEKLFF.